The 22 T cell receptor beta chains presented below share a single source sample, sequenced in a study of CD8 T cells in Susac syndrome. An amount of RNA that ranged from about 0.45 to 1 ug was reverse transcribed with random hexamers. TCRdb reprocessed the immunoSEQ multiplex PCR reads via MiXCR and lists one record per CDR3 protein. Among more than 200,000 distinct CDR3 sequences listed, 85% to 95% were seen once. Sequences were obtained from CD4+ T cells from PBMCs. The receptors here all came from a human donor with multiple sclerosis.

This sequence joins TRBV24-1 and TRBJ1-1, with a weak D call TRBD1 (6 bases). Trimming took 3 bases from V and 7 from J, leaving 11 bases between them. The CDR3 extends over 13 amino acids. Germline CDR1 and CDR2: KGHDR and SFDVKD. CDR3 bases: TGTGCCACCAGTGATCCGGACAGAAGTGAAGCTTTCTTT. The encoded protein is CATSDPDRSEAFF.

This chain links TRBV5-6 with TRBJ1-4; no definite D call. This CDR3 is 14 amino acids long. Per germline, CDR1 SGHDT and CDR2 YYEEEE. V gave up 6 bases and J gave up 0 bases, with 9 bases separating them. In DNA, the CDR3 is TGTGCCAGCAACCTATTTGCAACTAATGAAAAACTGTTTTTT. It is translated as CASNLFATNEKLFF.

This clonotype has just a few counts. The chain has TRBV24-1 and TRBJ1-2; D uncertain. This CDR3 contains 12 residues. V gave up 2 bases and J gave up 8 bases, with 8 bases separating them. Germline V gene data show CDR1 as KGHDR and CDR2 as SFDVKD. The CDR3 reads CATSDSHRGYTF. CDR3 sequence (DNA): TGTGCCACCAGTGATTCCCACCGCGGCTACACCTTC.

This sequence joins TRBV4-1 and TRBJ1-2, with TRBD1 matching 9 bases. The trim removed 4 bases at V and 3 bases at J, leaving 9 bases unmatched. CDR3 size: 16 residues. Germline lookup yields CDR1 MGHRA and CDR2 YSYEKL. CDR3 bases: TGCGCCAGCAGCCTCCTCCGGGACAGGGAGGACTATGGCTACACCTTC. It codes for CASSLLRDREDYGYTF.

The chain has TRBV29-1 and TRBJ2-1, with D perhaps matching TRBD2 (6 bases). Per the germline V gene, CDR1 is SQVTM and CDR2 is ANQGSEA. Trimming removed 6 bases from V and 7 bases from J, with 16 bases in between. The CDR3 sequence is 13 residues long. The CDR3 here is CSVGPGLYNEQFF. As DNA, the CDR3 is TGCAGCGTAGGTCCGGGACTTTATAATGAGCAGTTCTTC.

CDR3 in DNA: TGCAGTGCTAGAGATGCGCTAGCGGGGGGGCCAGATACGCAGTATTTT. This sequence encodes CSARDALAGGPDTQYF. The chain combines TRBV20-1 with TRBJ2-3, with TRBD2 identical over 12 bases. The CDR3 has 16 amino acids. Trimming cost V 0 bases and J 4 bases; bases outside gene matches: 5. Germline assignment: CDR1 DFQATT and CDR2 SNEGSKA (reference sequence).

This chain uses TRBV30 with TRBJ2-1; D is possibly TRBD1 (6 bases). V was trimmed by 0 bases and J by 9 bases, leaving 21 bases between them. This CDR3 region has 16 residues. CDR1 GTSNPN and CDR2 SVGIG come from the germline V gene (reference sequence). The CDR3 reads CAWSVGTIRLGGEQFF. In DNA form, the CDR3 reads TGTGCCTGGAGTGTGGGGACAATACGTCTAGGAGGTGAGCAGTTCTTC. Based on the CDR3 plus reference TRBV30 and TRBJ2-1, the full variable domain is SQTIHQWPATLVQPVGSPLSLECTVEGTSNPNLYWYRQAAGRGLQLLFYSVGIGQISSEVPQNLSASRPQDRQFILSSKKLLLSDSGFYLCAWSVGTIRLGGEQFFGPGTRLTVL.

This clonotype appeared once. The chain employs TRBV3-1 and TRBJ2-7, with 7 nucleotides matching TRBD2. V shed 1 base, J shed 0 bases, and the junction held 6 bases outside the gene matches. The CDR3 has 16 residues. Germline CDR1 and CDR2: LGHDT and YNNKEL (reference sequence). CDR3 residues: CASSQGRDYVSYEQYF. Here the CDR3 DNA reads TGTGCCAGCAGCCAAGGCCGGGACTACGTCTCCTACGAGCAGTACTTC.

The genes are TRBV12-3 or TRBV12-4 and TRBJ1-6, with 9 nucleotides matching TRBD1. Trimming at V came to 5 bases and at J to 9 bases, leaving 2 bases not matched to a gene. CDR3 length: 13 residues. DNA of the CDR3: TGTGCCAGCAGTACAGGGGGCATTTCACCCCTCCACTTT. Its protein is CASSTGGISPLHF.

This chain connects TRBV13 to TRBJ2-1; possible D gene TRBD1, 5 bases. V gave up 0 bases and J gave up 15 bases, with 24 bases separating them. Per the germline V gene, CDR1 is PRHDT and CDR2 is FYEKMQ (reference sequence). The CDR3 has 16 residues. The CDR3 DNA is TGTGCCAGCAGCTTAGGGGCCCAGGGCAGCCCCCCCATCCCGTTCTTC. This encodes CASSLGAQGSPPIPFF.

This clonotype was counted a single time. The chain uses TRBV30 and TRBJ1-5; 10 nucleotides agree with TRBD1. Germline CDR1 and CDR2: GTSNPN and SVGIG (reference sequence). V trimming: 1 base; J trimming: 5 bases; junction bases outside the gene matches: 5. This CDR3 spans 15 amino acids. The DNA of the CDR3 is TGTGCCTGGAGTGCAAGGGACAGGGGCTATCAGCCCCAGCATTTT. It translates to CAWSARDRGYQPQHF.

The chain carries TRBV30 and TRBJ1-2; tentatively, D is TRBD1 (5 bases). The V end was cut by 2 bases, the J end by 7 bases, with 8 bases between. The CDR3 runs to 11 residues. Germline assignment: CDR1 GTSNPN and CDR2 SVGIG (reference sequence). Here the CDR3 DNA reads TGTGCCTGGAGTACGGGGGGTGGCTACACCTTC. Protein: CAWSTGGGYTF. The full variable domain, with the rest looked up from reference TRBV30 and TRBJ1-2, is SQTIHQWPATLVQPVGSPLSLECTVEGTSNPNLYWYRQAAGRGLQLLFYSVGIGQISSEVPQNLSASRPQDRQFILSSKKLLLSDSGFYLCAWSTGGGYTFGSGTRLTVV.

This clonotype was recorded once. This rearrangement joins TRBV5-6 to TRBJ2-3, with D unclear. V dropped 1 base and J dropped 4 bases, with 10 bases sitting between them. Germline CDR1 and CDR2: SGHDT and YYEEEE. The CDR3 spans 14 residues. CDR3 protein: CASSLRQLSDTQYF. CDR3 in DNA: TGTGCCAGCAGCTTGCGCCAGCTATCAGATACGCAGTATTTT.

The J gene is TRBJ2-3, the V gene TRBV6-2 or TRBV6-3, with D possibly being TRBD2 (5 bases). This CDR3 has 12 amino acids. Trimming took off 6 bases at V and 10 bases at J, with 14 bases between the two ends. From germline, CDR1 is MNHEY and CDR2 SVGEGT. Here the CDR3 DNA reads TGTGCCAGCAGCCAACTAGGTTGGGCGCAGTATTTT. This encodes CASSQLGWAQYF.

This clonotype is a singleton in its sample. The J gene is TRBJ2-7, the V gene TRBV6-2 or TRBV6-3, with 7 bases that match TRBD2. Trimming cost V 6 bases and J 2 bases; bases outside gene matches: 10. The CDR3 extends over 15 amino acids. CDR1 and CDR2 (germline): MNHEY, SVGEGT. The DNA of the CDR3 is TGTGCCAGCAGCTGGGATCCAACTAGCGCCTACGAGCAGTACGTC. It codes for CASSWDPTSAYEQYV.

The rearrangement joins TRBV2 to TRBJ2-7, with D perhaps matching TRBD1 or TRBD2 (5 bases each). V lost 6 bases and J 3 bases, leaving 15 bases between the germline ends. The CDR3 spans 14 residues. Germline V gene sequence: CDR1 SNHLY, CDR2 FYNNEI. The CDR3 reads CASSQDRGVYEQYV. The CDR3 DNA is TGTGCCAGCAGCCAAGACAGAGGGGTCTACGAGCAGTACGTC.

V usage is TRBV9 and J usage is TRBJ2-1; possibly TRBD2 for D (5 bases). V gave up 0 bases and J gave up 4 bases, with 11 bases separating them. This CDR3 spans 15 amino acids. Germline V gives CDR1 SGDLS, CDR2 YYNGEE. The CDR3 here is CASSVGEPAYNEQFF. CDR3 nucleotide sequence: TGTGCCAGCAGCGTAGGGGAGCCGGCTTACAATGAGCAGTTCTTC.

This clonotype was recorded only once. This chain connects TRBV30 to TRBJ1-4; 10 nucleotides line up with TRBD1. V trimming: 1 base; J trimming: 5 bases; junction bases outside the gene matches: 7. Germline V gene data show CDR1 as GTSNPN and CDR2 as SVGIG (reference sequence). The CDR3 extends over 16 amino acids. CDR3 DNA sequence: TGTGCCTGGAGTGCCCTCCGGACAGGGGGAAATGAAAAACTGTTTTTT. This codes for CAWSALRTGGNEKLFF.

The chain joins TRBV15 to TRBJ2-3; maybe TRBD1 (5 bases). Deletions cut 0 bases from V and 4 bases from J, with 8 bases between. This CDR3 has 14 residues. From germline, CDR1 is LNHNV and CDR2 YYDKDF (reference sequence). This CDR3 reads CATSREQGADTQYF. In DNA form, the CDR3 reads TGTGCCACCAGCAGAGAGCAGGGCGCAGATACGCAGTATTTT.

The CDR3 protein is CASSPNRDYGYTF. The CDR3 DNA reads as TGTGCCAGCAGCCCGAACCGCGACTATGGCTACACCTTC. J is TRBJ1-2 and V is TRBV3-1; D remains unclear. Trimming took off 4 bases at V and 3 bases at J, with 9 bases between the two ends. Germline CDR1 is LGHDT and CDR2 is YNNKEL (reference sequence). This CDR3 comprises 13 residues.

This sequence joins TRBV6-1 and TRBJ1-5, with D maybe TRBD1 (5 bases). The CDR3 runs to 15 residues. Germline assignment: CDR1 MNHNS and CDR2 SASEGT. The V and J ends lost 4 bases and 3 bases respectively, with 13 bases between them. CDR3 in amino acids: CASSADRKYNQPQHF. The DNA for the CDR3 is TGTGCCAGCAGTGCCGACAGAAAATACAATCAGCCCCAGCATTTT.

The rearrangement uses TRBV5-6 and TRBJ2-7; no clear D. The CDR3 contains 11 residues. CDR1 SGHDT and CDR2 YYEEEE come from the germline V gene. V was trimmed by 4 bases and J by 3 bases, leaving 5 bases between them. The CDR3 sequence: CASSGNYEQYF. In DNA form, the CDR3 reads TGTGCCAGCAGCGGAAACTACGAGCAGTACTTC.